This record looks at one TCR beta chain sequence and its context. The V gene's germline CDR1 is MNHEY and CDR2 SVGAGI. V was pared by 6 bases and J by 7 bases, with 7 bases of the junction left unmatched. CDR3 length: 14 amino acids. This sample is part of a study of shared T cell receptors in the human thymus. Here immunoSEQ multiplex PCR was the method, and the copy in TCRdb shows in-frame clones only, minus some. The table records 650,000 to 950,000 clones, roughly 85% of them present only once. These same records also appear under a second study, on human thymus T cells. That work adds: Each of the donors was a healthy Finnish infant who was undergoing open corrective cardiac surgery for congenital heart defects. Resections removed during corrective heart surgery provided the thymus tissue used. The authors found apparently biased V and J gene usage in thymic and blood repertoires. Related research reported highly overlapping thymic repertoires among unrelated individuals.

The TCR originated in a girl in the first two years of life with a congenital heart defect. V and J are TRBV6-5 and TRBJ1-4; 8 positions match TRBD1. Material for sequencing was thymocytes. CDR3 protein: CASREDREGEKLFF. The CDR3 bases are TGTGCCAGCAGGGAGGACAGGGAGGGTGAAAAACTGTTTTTT.